The 30 T cell receptor beta chains listed next were all sequenced from one sample in a study of identical twins. TCRdb called the 5' RACE reads again in MiXCR, with one record for every CDR3 protein. The sample has 1,800,000 or so distinct CDR3 sequences, about 30% seen once. Sample: cord blood. Receptors originate from a newborn girl in good health.

With regard to this clonotype: Given a much more abundant clone one base away, this may be a read error. As DNA, the CDR3 is TGCAGCGTTGGGGTGAACTATGGCTACACCTTC. Protein: CSVGVNYGYTF. The chain uses TRBV29-1 and TRBJ1-2; D is uncertain. Trimming cost V 4 bases and J 2 bases, with 5 bases left between them. CDR3 length equals 11 residues. The germline CDR1 and CDR2 sequences are SQVTM and ANQGSEA. Full variable domain (outside the CDR3, taken from reference TRBV29-1 and TRBJ1-2): SAVISQKPSRDICQRGTSLTIQCQVDSQVTMMFWYRQQPGQSLTLIATANQGSEATYESGFVIDKFPISRPNLTFSTLTVSNMSPEDSSIYLCSVGVNYGYTFGSGTRLTVV.

V is TRBV7-2 and J is TRBJ2-3; 7 bases fit TRBD2. The CDR3 runs to 16 residues. V lost 4 bases, J lost 1 base, and 8 bases stayed unmatched. Germline V CDR1 and CDR2: SGHTA, FQGNSA. As DNA, the CDR3 is TGTGCCAGCAGCTCGAGGACTAGGGTCGGCACAGATACGCAGTATTTT. It translates to CASSSRTRVGTDTQYF.

A few counts support this clonotype. The CDR3 DNA reads as TGTGCCAGCAGTTACCTTAAAACAGGGCGCGAGCAGTACTTC. It yields the protein CASSYLKTGREQYF. The chain employs TRBV6-5 and TRBJ2-7; maybe TRBD1 (6 bases). CDR1 is MNHEY and CDR2 is SVGAGI in the germline V gene. The CDR3 consists of 14 residues. V dropped 2 bases and J dropped 6 bases, with 14 bases sitting between them.

This clonotype showed up just a few times. The chain employs TRBV12-5 and TRBJ1-6; D remains unclear. Trimming took 2 bases from V and 9 from J, leaving 5 bases between them. The CDR3 extends over 12 amino acids. The germline V gene encodes CDR1 LGHNT and CDR2 FRNRAP. The CDR3 loop is CASGLNGSPLHF. CDR3 bases: TGTGCTAGTGGTTTGAATGGTTCACCCCTCCACTTT.

The chain carries TRBV20-1 and TRBJ2-2; D may be TRBD2 (6 bases). The CDR3 is 16 amino acids. The germline V gene has CDR1 DFQATT and CDR2 SNEGSKA (reference sequence). The V end lost 1 base, the J end lost 1 base, and 13 bases lay between the germline ends. The CDR3 region is CSARGPGLENTGELFF. CDR3 sequence (DNA): TGCAGTGCTAGAGGCCCGGGACTGGAGAACACCGGGGAGCTGTTTTTT.

J is TRBJ1-4 and V is TRBV25-1; D is ambiguous. V gave up 3 bases and J gave up 5 bases, with 10 bases separating them. This CDR3 has 14 residues. Germline assignment: CDR1 MGHDK and CDR2 SYGVNS. CDR3 nucleotide sequence: TGTGCCAGCAGTGATAGGTCACCGAATGAAAAACTGTTTTTT. Translated, it gives CASSDRSPNEKLFF.

The chain employs TRBV20-1 and TRBJ1-2; D is unclear. Trimming took 5 bases from V and 4 from J, leaving 14 bases between them. This CDR3 spans 13 amino acids. Germline CDR1 is DFQATT and CDR2 is SNEGSKA (reference sequence). For the CDR3, the DNA is TGCAGTGCTTATCTCATAAAGATCTATGGCTACACCTTC. Protein: CSAYLIKIYGYTF.

This clonotype was detected only a few times. V is TRBV29-1 and J is TRBJ1-2; D ambiguous. Trimming took 6 bases from V and 8 from J, leaving 7 bases between them. CDR1 and CDR2 from the germline V gene are SQVTM and ANQGSEA. The CDR3 consists of 9 residues. The CDR3 loop reads CSVNRGYTF. CDR3 coding DNA: TGCAGCGTCAATCGAGGCTACACCTTC.

CDR3 residues: CASSPWKRADTQYF. For the CDR3, the DNA is TGTGCCAGCTCACCGTGGAAGAGGGCAGATACGCAGTATTTT. V gene TRBV18 combines with J gene TRBJ2-3; the D gene is possibly TRBD2 (5 bases). V lost 3 bases, J lost 4 bases, and 11 bases lay in between. Germline V gene data show CDR1 as KGHSH and CDR2 as LQKENI. The CDR3 has 14 residues.

This clonotype was picked up a small number of times. V gene TRBV30 combines with J gene TRBJ2-7; D is unclear. The germline V and J ends were trimmed by 0 bases and 0 bases, with 12 bases remaining between them. Per germline, CDR1 GTSNPN and CDR2 SVGIG (reference sequence). The CDR3 is 15 amino acids. CDR3 DNA: TGTGCCTGGAGTGTCGGACCTCTGAGCTCCTACGAGCAGTACTTC. Its translation is CAWSVGPLSSYEQYF.

The chain couples TRBV5-1 to TRBJ2-5; tentatively, D is TRBD2 (6 bases). This CDR3 comprises 14 residues. Germline V lookup: CDR1 SGHRS, CDR2 YFSETQ. V was trimmed by 4 bases and J by 11 bases, leaving 21 bases between them. The CDR3 protein is CASSPMGGYNEQYF. CDR3 in DNA: TGCGCCAGCAGCCCCATGGGGGGATACAATGAGCAGTACTTC. The full variable domain, in which reference TRBV5-1 and TRBJ2-5 provide the parts outside the CDR3, is KAGVTQTPRYLIKTRGQQVTLSCSPISGHRSVSWYQQTPGQGLQFLFEYFSETQRNKGNFPGRFSGRQFSNSRSEMNVSTLELGDSALYLCASSPMGGYNEQYFGPGTRLLVL.

This clonotype was seen many times. This sequence joins TRBV3-1 and TRBJ1-2; D possibly corresponds to TRBD1 (5 bases). CDR3 length: 12 amino acids. Germline CDR1 and CDR2: LGHDT and YNNKEL (reference sequence). Between the trimmed V and J ends, which lost 2 bases and 4 bases, there was a span of 5 bases. The CDR3 region has the DNA TGTGCCAGCAGCCAACAGGGCTATGGCTACACCTTC. Translated, it gives CASSQQGYGYTF.

The chain has TRBV4-2 and TRBJ1-5; D perhaps matches TRBD1 (5 bases). This CDR3 has 15 amino acids. V lost 3 bases and J lost 8, with 17 bases in between. Looked up from germline, CDR1 is LGHNA and CDR2 is YNFKEQ. CDR3 nucleotides: TGTGCCAGCAGCCAGGGGGACGGCAGACCGGAGCCCCAGCATTTT. It specifies CASSQGDGRPEPQHF.

In this sample, this clonotype turned up many times. This sequence joins TRBV28 and TRBJ2-5, with D maybe TRBD1 (6 bases). V shed 2 bases and J shed 5 bases, with 15 bases lying between them. The CDR3 spans 15 residues. Germline-derived CDR1 and CDR2 are MDHEN and SYDVKM. This CDR3 is CASSLLRDKGETQYF. The CDR3 DNA reads as TGTGCCAGCAGTTTACTCCGGGACAAAGGCGAGACCCAGTACTTC.

The rearrangement joins TRBV7-6 to TRBJ2-3; the match to TRBD2 covers 7 bases. The CDR3 consists of 17 residues. Germline values: CDR1 SGHVS, CDR2 FNYEAQ. V gave up 5 bases and J gave up 2 bases; unmatched junction bases: 13. Here the CDR3 DNA reads TGTGCCAGCAGCCCCCTCGGGTTGGGACTAAACACAGATACGCAGTATTTT. This sequence encodes CASSPLGLGLNTDTQYF.

This clonotype has a handful of counts. This chain uses TRBV18 with TRBJ1-4; D is possibly TRBD1 (6 bases). V lost 3 bases and J lost 7, with 9 bases in between. There are 13 residues in the CDR3. Germline lookup yields CDR1 KGHSH and CDR2 LQKENI. DNA of the CDR3: TGTGCCAGCTCACCCGAGGACAGTGAAAAACTGTTTTTT. Translation gives CASSPEDSEKLFF.

The chain recombines TRBV19 with TRBJ1-5; 7 bases are a match to TRBD1. The germline V gene encodes CDR1 LNHDA and CDR2 SQIVND (reference sequence). V shed 4 bases, J shed 3 bases, and the junction held 3 bases outside the gene matches. The CDR3 consists of 14 residues. Here the CDR3 reads CASSTTGTNQPQHF. The DNA of the CDR3 is TGTGCCAGTAGTACGACAGGGACCAATCAGCCCCAGCATTTT.

The J gene is TRBJ1-2, the V gene TRBV4-1; D is uncertain. Trimming shortened V by 4 bases and J by 4 bases, and 19 bases separated the two germline ends. This CDR3 is built from 16 residues. Germline V gene data show CDR1 as MGHRA and CDR2 as YSYEKL. CDR3 in DNA: TGCGCCAGCAGCCCCCCTGGGAGAAGAAACCTCTATGGCTACACCTTC. This translates into CASSPPGRRNLYGYTF.

The genes are TRBV5-5 and TRBJ2-7, with D possibly TRBD1 on 6 matching bases. The CDR3 contains 12 residues. Trimming stripped 3 bases from V and 6 bases from J, with 10 bases between. Germline V CDR1 and CDR2: SGHKS, YYEKEE (reference sequence). CDR3 nucleotides: TGTGCCAGCAGCTGGACAGATTCCGAGCAGTACTTC. Translated, it gives CASSWTDSEQYF.

This clonotype appeared many times. This chain joins TRBV12-3 or TRBV12-4 and TRBJ1-2, with 9 nucleotides matching TRBD1. The CDR3 has 15 amino acids. V shed 4 bases and J 2 bases; nucleotides not matched to a gene: 5. In DNA, the CDR3 is TGTGCCAGCAGTTCCCCCGGGACAGGGAACTATGGCTACACCTTC. Protein product: CASSSPGTGNYGYTF.

The CDR3 DNA sequence: TGTGCCAGCAGCTTAGAGTTTCGAGGTAGCTCCTACAATGAGCAGTACTTC. The encoded protein is CASSLEFRGSSYNEQYF. The chain joins TRBV7-8 to TRBJ2-7; no clear D gene. Trimming cost V 1 base and J 7 bases, with 23 bases left between them. The CDR3 loop spans 17 amino acids. CDR1 is SGHVS, CDR2 FQNEAQ, per germline. Combining the CDR3 with reference TRBV7-8 and TRBJ2-7 gives the whole variable domain GAGVSQSPRYKVAKRGQDVALRCDPISGHVSLFWYQQALGQGPEFLTYFQNEAQLDKSGLPSDRFFAERPEGSVSTLKIQRTQQEDSAVYLCASSLEFRGSSYNEQYFGPGTRLTVT.

The CDR3 protein is CATTSLGGTEAFF. Written as DNA, the CDR3 is TGTGCCACAACCTCATTGGGGGGGACTGAAGCTTTCTTT. The rearrangement links TRBV27 to TRBJ1-1, with D possibly matching TRBD1 (5 bases). V was pared by 10 bases and J by 5 bases, with 17 bases between. The CDR3 is 13 residues long. The V gene's germline CDR1 is MNHEY and CDR2 SMNVEV (reference sequence).

This clonotype was seen a handful of times. The rearrangement joins TRBV21-1 to TRBJ2-7. TRBV21-1 is marked as a pseudogene. The CDR3 consists of 18 residues. The CDR3 sequence is CASSKALAAGGISYEQYF. Written as DNA, the CDR3 is TGTGCCAGCAGCAAAGCGTTGGCGGCGGGGGGAATCTCCTACGAGCAGTACTTC.

This clonotype is a singleton in its sample. V gene TRBV20-1 combines with J gene TRBJ1-2; D possibly corresponds to TRBD1 (5 bases). The V gene lost 3 bases and the J gene lost 3 bases, with 20 bases spanning the gap. Per germline, CDR1 DFQATT and CDR2 SNEGSKA (reference sequence). The CDR3 consists of 16 residues. In nucleotides, the CDR3 is TGCAGTGCTAGCCCTCGGGACGAGTTTGTCTACTATGGCTACACCTTC. Its translation is CSASPRDEFVYYGYTF.

The chain has TRBV9 and TRBJ2-3; D is possibly TRBD1 or TRBD2 (5 bases each). The V and J ends lost 0 bases and 0 bases respectively, with 11 bases between them. The CDR3 has 16 residues. Germline V gene data show CDR1 as SGDLS and CDR2 as YYNGEE. CDR3 nucleotide sequence: TGTGCCAGCAGCGTAGCTGGGGGAGCTAGCACAGATACGCAGTATTTT. It specifies CASSVAGGASTDTQYF.

About this clonotype itself: Compared with germline, one end of the junction differs, possibly owing to a read error. The chain recombines TRBV27 with TRBJ2-5; D unresolved. The CDR3 spans 11 residues. Germline V gives CDR1 MNHEY, CDR2 SMNVEV (reference sequence). This chain's CDR3 is CAISLGYERYF. CDR3 coding DNA: TGTGCCATCAGTTTGGGCTACGAGCGGTACTTC.

V usage is TRBV2 and J usage is TRBJ2-1, with 12 bases lining up with TRBD2. With V trimmed by 6 bases and J by 11 bases, 14 bases remained unmatched. The length of the CDR3 is 16 residues. Germline lookup yields CDR1 SNHLY and CDR2 FYNNEI. The CDR3 here is CASSLSGLAGMEKQFF. CDR3 bases: TGTGCCAGCAGCTTATCGGGACTAGCGGGTATGGAGAAGCAGTTCTTC.

The genes are TRBV20-1 and TRBJ2-1; D remains ambiguous. The DNA end favors TRBJ2-7, so the J call may be wrong. The CDR3 sequence is 15 residues long. CDR1 DFQATT and CDR2 SNEGSKA come from the germline V gene (reference sequence). The CDR3 DNA sequence: TGCAGTGCTAGAGAAATCGGGCACTCCTACAATGAGCAGTACTTC. Residues: CSAREIGHSYNEQYF.

This sequence joins TRBV12-5 and TRBJ1-5; D not certain. The V and J ends lost 7 bases and 2 bases respectively, with 6 bases between them. The length of the CDR3 is 12 residues. Germline CDR1 reads LGHNT; CDR2 reads FRNRAP. CDR3 protein: CASAPGNQPQHF. CDR3 DNA sequence: TGTGCTAGTGCCCCCGGCAATCAGCCCCAGCATTTT.

As for this clonotype: One base away lies a much larger clone, so this may be a sequencing read error. The rearrangement joins TRBV29-1 to TRBJ2-1, with 8 bases fitting TRBD1. CDR1 and CDR2 from the germline V gene are SQVTM and ANQGSEA. This CDR3 has 14 amino acids. CDR3 loop: CSGTTGASYNKQFF. The CDR3 nucleotides read TGCAGCGGTACGACAGGGGCATCCTACAATAAGCAGTTCTTC.